The sequence of this T cell receptor (beta chain) was determined in a study of control samples from healthy donors and cancer patients. Germline-derived CDR1 and CDR2 are LGHDT and YNNKEL (reference sequence). The CDR3 has 15 amino acids. V was cut by 7 bases and J by 0 bases, with 12 bases left in between. This clone was detected only once. Some clones are missing from TCRdb's copy, which holds only in-frame ones; the method was immunoSEQ multiplex PCR. The sample has tens of thousands of clones, roughly nine tenths seen once; the top ten hold approximately 15%. Specimen: blood. The TCR originated in a woman between 65 and 79 years old in good health. The gene calls are TRBV3-1 (or the pseudogene TRBV3-2) and TRBJ1-4, with D possibly matching TRBD1 (6 bases). The CDR3 DNA sequence: TGTGCCAGCAACACAGGGACCCCAACTAATGAAAAACTGTTTTTT. Residues: CASNTGTPTNEKLFF.